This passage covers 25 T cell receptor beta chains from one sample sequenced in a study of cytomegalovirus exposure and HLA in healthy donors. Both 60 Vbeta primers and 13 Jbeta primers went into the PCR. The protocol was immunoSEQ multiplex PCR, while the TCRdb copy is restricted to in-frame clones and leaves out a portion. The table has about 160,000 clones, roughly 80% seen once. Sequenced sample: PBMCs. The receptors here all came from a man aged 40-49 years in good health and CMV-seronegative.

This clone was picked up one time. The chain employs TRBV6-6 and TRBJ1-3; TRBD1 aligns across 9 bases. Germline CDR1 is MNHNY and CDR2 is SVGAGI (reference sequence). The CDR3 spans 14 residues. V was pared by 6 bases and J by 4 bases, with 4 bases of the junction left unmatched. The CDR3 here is CASRTGGAGNTIYF. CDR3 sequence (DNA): TGTGCCAGCAGAACAGGGGGCGCCGGAAACACCATATATTTT.

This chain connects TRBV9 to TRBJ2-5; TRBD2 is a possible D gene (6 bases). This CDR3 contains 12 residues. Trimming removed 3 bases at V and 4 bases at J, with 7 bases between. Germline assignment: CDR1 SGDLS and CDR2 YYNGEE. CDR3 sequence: CASSEEGETQYF. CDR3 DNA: TGTGCCAGCAGCGAGGAGGGAGAGACCCAGTACTTC.

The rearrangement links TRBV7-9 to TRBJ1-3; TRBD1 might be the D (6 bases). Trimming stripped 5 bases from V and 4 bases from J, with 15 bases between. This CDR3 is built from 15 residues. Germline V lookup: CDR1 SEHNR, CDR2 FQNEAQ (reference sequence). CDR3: CASSLKTGMGNTIYF. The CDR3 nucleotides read TGTGCCAGCAGCCTAAAGACAGGAATGGGAAACACCATATATTTT.

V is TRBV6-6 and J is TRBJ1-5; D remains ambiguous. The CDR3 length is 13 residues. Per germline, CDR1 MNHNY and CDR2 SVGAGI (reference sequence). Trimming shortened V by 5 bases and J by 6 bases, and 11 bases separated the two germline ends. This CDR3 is CASSTTTSQPQHF. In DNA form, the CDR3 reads TGTGCCAGCAGTACCACTACTAGTCAGCCCCAGCATTTT.

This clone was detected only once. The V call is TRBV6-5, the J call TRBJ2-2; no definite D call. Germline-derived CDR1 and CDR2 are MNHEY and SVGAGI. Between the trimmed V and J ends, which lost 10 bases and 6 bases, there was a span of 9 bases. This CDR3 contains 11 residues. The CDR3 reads CATLFSGELFF. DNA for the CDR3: TGTGCCACCCTATTCTCCGGGGAGCTGTTTTTT.

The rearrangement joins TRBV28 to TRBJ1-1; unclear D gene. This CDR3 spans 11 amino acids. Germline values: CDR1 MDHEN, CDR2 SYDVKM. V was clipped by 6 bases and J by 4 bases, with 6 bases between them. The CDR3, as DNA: TGTGCCAGCAGGACACCCACTGAAGCTTTCTTT. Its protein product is CASRTPTEAFF. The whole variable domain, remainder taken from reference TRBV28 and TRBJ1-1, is DVKVTQSSRYLVKRTGEKVFLECVQDMDHENMFWYRQDPGLGLRLIYFSYDVKMKEKGDIPEGYSVSREKKERFSLILESASTNQTSMYLCASRTPTEAFFGQGTRLTVV.

CDR3 DNA: TGTGCCAGCAGCCGAAACGACAGGGTTAAGGGCTACACCTTC. Residues: CASSRNDRVKGYTF. V gene TRBV7-9 combines with J gene TRBJ1-2; 7 nucleotides agree with TRBD1. Germline assignment: CDR1 SEHNR and CDR2 FQNEAQ (reference sequence). The CDR3 is 14 amino acids. V was pared by 5 bases and J by 8 bases, with 11 bases of the junction left unmatched.

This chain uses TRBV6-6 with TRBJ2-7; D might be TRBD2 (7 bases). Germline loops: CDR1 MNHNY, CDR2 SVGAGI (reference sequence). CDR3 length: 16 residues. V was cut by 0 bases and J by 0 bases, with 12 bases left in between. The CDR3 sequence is CASSYSGGASSYEQYV. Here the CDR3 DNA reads TGTGCCAGCAGTTACTCGGGGGGGGCCAGCTCCTACGAGCAGTACGTC.

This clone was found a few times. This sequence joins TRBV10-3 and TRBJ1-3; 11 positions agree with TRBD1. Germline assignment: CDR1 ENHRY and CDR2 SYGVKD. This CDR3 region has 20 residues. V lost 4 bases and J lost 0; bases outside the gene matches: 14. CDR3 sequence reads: CAISGVGTGGSYYSGNTIYF. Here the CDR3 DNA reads TGTGCCATCAGTGGGGTTGGGACAGGGGGATCCTACTACTCTGGAAACACCATATATTTT.

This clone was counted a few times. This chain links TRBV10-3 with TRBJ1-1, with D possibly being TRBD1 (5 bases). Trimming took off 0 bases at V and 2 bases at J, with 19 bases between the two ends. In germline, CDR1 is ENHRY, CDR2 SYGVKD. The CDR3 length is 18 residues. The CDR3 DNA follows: TGTGCCATCAGTGAGTCTCAGGGAAGACGGCGGTCCAACACTGAAGCTTTCTTT. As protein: CAISESQGRRRSNTEAFF.

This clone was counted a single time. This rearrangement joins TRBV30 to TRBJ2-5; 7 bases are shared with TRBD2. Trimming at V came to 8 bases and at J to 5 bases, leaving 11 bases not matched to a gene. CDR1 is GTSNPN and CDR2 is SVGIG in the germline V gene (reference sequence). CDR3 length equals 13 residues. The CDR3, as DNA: TGTGCCCCCCGGGACTATGAAAAGGAGACCCAGTACTTC. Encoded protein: CAPRDYEKETQYF.

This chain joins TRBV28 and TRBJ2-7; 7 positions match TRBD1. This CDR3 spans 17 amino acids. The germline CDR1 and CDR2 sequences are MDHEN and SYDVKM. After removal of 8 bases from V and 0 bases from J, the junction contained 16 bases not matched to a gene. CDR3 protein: CASRGIRQGPTSYEQYF. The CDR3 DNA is TGTGCCAGCCGCGGCATCAGACAGGGACCAACCTCCTACGAGCAGTACTTC.

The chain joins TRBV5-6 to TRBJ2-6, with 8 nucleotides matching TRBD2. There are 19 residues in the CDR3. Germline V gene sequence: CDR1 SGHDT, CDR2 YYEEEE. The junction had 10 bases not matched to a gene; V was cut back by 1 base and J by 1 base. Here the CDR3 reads CASSLLSGGYQSGANVLTF. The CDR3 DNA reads TGTGCCAGCAGCTTGTTGAGCGGGGGATACCAGTCTGGGGCCAACGTCCTGACTTTC.

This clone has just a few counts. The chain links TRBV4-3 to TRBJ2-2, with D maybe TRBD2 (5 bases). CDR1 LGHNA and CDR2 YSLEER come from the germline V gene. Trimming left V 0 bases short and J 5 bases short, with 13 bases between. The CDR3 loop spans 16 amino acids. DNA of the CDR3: TGCGCCAGCAGCCAAGACGGGGTCAGGAGGACCGGGGAGCTGTTTTTT. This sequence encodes CASSQDGVRRTGELFF.

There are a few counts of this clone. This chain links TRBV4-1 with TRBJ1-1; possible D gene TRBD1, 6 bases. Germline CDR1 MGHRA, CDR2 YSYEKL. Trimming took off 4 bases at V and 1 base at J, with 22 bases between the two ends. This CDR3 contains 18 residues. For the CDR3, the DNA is TGCGCCAGCAGCCCCACAGGGAACTTGGGGTTCTCGAACACTGAAGCTTTCTTT. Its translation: CASSPTGNLGFSNTEAFF.

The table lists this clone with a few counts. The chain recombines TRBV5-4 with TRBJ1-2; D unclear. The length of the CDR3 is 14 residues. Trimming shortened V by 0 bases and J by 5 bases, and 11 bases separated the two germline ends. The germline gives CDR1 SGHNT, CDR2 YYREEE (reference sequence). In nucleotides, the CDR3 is TGTGCCAGCAGCTTGGCCGGGGTGGCTTATGGCTACACCTTC. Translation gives CASSLAGVAYGYTF.

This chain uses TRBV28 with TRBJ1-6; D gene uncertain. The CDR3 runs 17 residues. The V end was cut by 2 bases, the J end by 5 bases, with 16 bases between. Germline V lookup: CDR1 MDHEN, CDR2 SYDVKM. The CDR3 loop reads CASSLPRVARDNSPLHF. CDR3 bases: TGTGCCAGCAGTTTACCCCGAGTTGCAAGAGATAATTCACCCCTCCACTTT.

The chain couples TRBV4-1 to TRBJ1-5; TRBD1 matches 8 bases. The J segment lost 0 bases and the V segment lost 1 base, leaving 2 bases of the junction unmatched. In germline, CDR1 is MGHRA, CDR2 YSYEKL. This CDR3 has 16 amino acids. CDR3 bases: TGCGCCAGCAGCCAAGCGGACAGGGTTAGCAATCAGCCCCAGCATTTT. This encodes CASSQADRVSNQPQHF.

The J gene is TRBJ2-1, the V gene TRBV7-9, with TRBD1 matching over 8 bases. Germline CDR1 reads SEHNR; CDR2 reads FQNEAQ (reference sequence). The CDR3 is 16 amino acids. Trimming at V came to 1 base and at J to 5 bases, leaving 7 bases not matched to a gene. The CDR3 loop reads CASSLVATGVNNEQFF. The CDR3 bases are TGTGCCAGCAGCTTAGTGGCGACAGGGGTTAACAATGAGCAGTTCTTC.

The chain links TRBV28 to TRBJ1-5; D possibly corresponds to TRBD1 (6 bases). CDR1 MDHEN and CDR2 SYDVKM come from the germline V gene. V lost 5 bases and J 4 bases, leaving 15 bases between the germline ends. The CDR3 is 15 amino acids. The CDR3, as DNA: TGTGCCAGCAGTCCCCTAAGTAGGGGGAATCAGCCCCAGCATTTT. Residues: CASSPLSRGNQPQHF.

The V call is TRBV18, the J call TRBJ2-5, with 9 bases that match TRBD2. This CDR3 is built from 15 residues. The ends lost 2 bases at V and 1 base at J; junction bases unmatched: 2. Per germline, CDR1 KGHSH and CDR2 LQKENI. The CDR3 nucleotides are TGTGCCAGCTCACCATTGCGGGGGGGCCAAGAGACCCAGTACTTC. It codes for CASSPLRGGQETQYF.

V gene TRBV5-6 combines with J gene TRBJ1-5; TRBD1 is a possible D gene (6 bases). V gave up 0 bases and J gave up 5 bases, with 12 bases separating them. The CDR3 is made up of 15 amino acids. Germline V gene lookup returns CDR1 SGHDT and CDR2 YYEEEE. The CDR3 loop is CASSLASQGHQPQHF. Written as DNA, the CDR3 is TGTGCCAGCAGCTTGGCAAGCCAGGGGCATCAGCCCCAGCATTTT.

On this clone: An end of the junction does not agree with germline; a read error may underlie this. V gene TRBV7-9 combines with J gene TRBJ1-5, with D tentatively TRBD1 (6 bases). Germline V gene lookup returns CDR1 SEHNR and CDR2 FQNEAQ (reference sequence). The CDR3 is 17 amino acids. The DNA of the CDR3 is TGTTCCAGCAGCTTTCGGTTCTGGACAGCCAGCAATCAGCCCCAGCATTTT. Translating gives CSSSFRFWTASNQPQHF.

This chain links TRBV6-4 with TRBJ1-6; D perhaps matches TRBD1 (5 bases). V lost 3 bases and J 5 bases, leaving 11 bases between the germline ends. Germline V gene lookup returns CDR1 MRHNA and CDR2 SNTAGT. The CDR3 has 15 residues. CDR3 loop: CASSEGQGDNSPLHF. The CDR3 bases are TGTGCCAGCAGTGAGGGGCAGGGTGATAATTCACCCCTCCACTTT.

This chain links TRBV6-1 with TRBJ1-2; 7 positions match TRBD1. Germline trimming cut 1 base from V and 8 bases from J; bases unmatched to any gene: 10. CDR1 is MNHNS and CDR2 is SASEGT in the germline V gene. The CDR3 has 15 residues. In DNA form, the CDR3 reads TGTGCCAGCAGTGAAGAATTCGACAGGGTGAGAGGCTACACCTTC. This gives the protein CASSEEFDRVRGYTF.